The clone carrying this T cell receptor (beta chain) has a handful of counts. The record originates from a study of blood T cell repertoires in COVID-19. The length of the CDR3 is 12 residues. Germline lookup yields CDR1 MNHEY and CDR2 SVGEGT. Trimming took off 2 bases at V and 5 bases at J, with 6 bases between the two ends. Measured with immunoSEQ multiplex PCR; TCRdb has only the in-frame clones, and not every one. Of a few hundred thousand clones in the sample, almost 85% were seen once. The receptor's source is a human donor in a cohort sampled during active COVID-19. Specimen: peripheral blood. The rearrangement uses TRBV6-2 or TRBV6-3 and TRBJ1-1; D not certain. DNA for the CDR3: TGTGCCAGCAGTTACGTAGCTACTGAAGCTTTCTTT. It specifies CASSYVATEAFF.